The clone carrying this TCR beta chain appeared once. Per the original methods: Estimates of nucleated cell counts were drawn from the amplification of reference gene primers. Assay used: immunoSEQ multiplex PCR; TCRdb lists only in-frame clones, some missing. V and J calls and clone size come straight from that table; D and trimming were deduced from the DNA. Of some 180,000 clones in the sample, about 85% are singletons; the top ten hold 20% to 25%. The data stem from a study of blood T cell repertoires in COVID-19. About the research overall: Nucleic acid was either cDNA or gDNA, and it came from T cells, B-cell-depleted T cells, or PBMCs.

The receptor comes from a man aged 55-75 years with active or convalescent COVID-19. The sequenced material came from peripheral blood.

The CDR3 sequence: CASSIRTGQGATYSNQPQHF. CDR3 in DNA: TGTGCCAGCAGCATCCGAACGGGACAGGGGGCCACTTATAGCAATCAGCCCCAGCATTTT. This chain connects TRBV21-1 to TRBJ1-5; whether TRBD1, the table's D call, matches the DNA was not checked. TRBV21-1 counts as a pseudogene. The CDR3 is 20 residues long.